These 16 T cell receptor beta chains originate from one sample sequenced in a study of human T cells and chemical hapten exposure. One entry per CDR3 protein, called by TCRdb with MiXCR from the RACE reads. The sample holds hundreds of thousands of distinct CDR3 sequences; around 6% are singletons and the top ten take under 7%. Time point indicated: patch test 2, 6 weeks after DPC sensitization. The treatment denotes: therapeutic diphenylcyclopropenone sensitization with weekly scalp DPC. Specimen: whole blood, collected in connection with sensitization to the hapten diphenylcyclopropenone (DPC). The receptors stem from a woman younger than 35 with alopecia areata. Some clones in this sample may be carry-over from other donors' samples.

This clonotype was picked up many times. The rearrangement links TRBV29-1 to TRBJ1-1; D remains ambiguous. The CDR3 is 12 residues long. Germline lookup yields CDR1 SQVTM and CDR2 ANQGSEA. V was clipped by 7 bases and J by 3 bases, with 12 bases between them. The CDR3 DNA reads TGCAGCGCCTATTCGCAGTACACTGAAGCTTTCTTT. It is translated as CSAYSQYTEAFF. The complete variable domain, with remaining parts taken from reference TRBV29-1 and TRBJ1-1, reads SAVISQKPSRDICQRGTSLTIQCQVDSQVTMMFWYRQQPGQSLTLIATANQGSEATYESGFVIDKFPISRPNLTFSTLTVSNMSPEDSSIYLCSAYSQYTEAFFGQGTRLTVV.

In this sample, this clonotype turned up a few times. In DNA, the CDR3 is TGTGCCAGCAGCCAACAGGGTTTCCAAGAGACCCAGTACTTC. Protein: CASSQQGFQETQYF. The rearrangement links TRBV27 to TRBJ2-5; perhaps TRBD1 as D (6 bases). With 6 bases removed from V and 1 base from J, the gap between germline ends came to 12 bases. This CDR3 is 14 amino acids long. CDR1 is MNHEY, CDR2 SMNVEV, per germline (reference sequence).

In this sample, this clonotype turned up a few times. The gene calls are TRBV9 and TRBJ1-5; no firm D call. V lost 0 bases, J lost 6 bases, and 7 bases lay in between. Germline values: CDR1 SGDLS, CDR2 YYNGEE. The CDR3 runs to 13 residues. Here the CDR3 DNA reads TGTGCCAGCAGCGTAGATCTCTTTCAGCCCCAGCATTTT. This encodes CASSVDLFQPQHF.

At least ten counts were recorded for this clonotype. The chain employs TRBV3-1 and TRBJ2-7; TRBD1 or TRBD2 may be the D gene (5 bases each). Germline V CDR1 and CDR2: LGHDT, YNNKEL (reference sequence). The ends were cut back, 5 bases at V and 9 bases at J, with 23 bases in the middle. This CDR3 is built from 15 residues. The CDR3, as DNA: TGTGCCAGCAGCTTCACTCCGGGGCAGGCCGGAGGGCAGTACTTC. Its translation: CASSFTPGQAGGQYF.

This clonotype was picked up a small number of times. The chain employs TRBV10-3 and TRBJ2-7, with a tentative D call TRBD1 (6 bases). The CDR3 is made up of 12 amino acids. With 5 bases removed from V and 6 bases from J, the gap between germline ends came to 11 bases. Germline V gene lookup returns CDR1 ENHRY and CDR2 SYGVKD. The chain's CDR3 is CAISWGLGEQYF. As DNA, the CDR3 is TGTGCCATCAGTTGGGGGCTCGGCGAGCAGTACTTC.

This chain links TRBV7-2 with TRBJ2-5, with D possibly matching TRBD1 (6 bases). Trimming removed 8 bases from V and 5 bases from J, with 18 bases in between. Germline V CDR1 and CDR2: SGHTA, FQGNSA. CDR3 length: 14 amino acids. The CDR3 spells CASLRGTGHETQYF. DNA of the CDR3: TGTGCCAGCCTTAGAGGAACAGGGCATGAGACCCAGTACTTC.

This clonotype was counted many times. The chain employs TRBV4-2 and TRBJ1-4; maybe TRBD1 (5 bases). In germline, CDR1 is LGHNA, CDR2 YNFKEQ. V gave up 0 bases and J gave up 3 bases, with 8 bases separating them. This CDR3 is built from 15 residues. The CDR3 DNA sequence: TGTGCCAGCAGCCAAGAACAGGAATCTAATGAAAAACTGTTTTTT. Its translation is CASSQEQESNEKLFF.

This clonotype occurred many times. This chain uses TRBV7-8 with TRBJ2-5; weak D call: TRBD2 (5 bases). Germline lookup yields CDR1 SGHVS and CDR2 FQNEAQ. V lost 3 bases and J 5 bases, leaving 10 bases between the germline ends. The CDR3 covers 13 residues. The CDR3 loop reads CASSFALGETQYF. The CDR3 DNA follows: TGTGCCAGCAGCTTCGCACTAGGCGAGACCCAGTACTTC.

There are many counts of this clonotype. CDR3 sequence: CASSLGGRDGYTF. As DNA, the CDR3 is TGTGCCAGCAGCCTTGGGGGTAGGGATGGCTACACCTTC. The chain combines TRBV7-3 with TRBJ1-2, with D possibly being TRBD1 (5 bases). The germline V and J ends were trimmed by 5 bases and 6 bases, with 13 bases remaining between them. Per the germline V gene, CDR1 is SGHTA and CDR2 is FQGTGA. The length of the CDR3 is 13 residues.

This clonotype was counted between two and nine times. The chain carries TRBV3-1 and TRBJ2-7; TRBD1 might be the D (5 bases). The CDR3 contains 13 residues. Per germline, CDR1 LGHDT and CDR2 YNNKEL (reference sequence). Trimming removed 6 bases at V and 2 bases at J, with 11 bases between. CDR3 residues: CASRKTEAYEQYF. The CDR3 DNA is TGTGCCAGCAGAAAGACAGAAGCCTACGAGCAGTACTTC.

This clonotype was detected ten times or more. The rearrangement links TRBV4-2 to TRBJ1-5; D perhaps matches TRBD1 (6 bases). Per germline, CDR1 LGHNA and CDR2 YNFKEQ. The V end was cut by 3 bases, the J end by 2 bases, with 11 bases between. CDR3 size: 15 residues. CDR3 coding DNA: TGTGCCAGCAGCCAGGACTCAGGGGGCAATCAGCCCCAGCATTTT. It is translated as CASSQDSGGNQPQHF.

CDR3 bases: TGTGCCAGCAGCATACTAGCGGGGGGAGGCAATGAGCAGTTCTTC. It codes for CASSILAGGGNEQFF. The chain recombines TRBV7-2 with TRBJ2-1, with 12 bases identical to TRBD2. With V trimmed by 5 bases and J by 6 bases, 5 bases remained unmatched. Germline CDR1 is SGHTA and CDR2 is FQGNSA. This CDR3 has 15 residues. Filled out from reference TRBV7-2 and TRBJ2-1, the complete variable domain reads GAGVSQSPSNKVTEKGKDVELRCDPISGHTALYWYRQSLGQGLEFLIYFQGNSAPDKSGLPSDRFSAERTGGSVSTLTIQRTQQEDSAVYLCASSILAGGGNEQFFGPGTRLTVL.

CDR3 in DNA: TGCGCCAGCAGCCAAGATTGGGGGGGCGGCGGTGAGACCCAGTACTTC. This translates into CASSQDWGGGGETQYF. The genes are TRBV4-3 and TRBJ2-5; D is perhaps TRBD2 (7 bases). This CDR3 has 16 amino acids. V lost 0 bases, J lost 5 bases, and 16 bases lay in between. In germline, CDR1 is LGHNA, CDR2 YSLEER.

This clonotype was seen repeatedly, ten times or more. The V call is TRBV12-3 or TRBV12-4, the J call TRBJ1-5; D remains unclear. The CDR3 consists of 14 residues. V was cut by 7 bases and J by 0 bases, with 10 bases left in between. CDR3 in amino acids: CASNRGDSNQPQHF. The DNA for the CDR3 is TGTGCCAGCAACCGTGGAGATAGCAATCAGCCCCAGCATTTT.

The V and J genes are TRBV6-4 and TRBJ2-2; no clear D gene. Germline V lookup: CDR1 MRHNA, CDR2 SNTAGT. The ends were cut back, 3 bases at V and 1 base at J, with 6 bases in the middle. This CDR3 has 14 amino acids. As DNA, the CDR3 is TGTGCCAGCAGTGAATGGAAGAACACCGGGGAGCTGTTTTTT. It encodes CASSEWKNTGELFF.

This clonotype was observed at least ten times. The CDR3 loop is CASSPKMNTEAFF. The CDR3 bases are TGTGCCAGCAGTCCAAAAATGAACACTGAAGCTTTCTTT. The chain is built from TRBV12-3 or TRBV12-4 and TRBJ1-1; no clear D. CDR3 length: 13 residues. Trimming took 5 bases from V and 0 from J, leaving 7 bases between them.